The 27 T cell receptor beta chains below come from one sample, sequenced in a study of T cells in Graves' hyperthyroidism and ophthalmopathy. TCR beta CDR3 regions were amplified from RNA. When the TCR CDR3 underwent first-round RT-PCR, the HTBI primer set was used. TCRdb re-called the multiplex PCR reads with MiXCR, one entry per CDR3 protein. The sample lists about 680,000 distinct CDR3 sequences; just over 35% were seen once. What was sequenced was blood. The origin of the receptors is a woman aged 40 to 49 with Graves' hyperthyroidism.

This sequence joins TRBV11-1 and TRBJ2-5; perhaps D is TRBD1 or TRBD2 (5 bases each). The ends were cut back, 5 bases at V and 6 bases at J, with 16 bases in the middle. The CDR3 covers 14 residues. The V gene's germline CDR1 is SGHAT and CDR2 FQDESV (reference sequence). The CDR3 protein is CASSLGATVKTQYF. The CDR3 DNA is TGTGCCAGCAGCCTCGGGGCAACGGTTAAGACCCAGTACTTC.

With regard to this clonotype: Germline and junction disagree at one end, which may indicate a read error. The chain combines TRBV10-3 with TRBJ2-3; 8 nucleotides match TRBD2. The V gene's germline CDR1 is ENHRY and CDR2 SYGVKD. The CDR3 is 15 residues long. CDR3 in DNA: TGTGCCAGCAGTGGACTAGCTGTTAGCACAGATACGCAGTATTTT. It specifies CASSGLAVSTDTQYF.

This chain connects TRBV13 to TRBJ1-6, with 10 bases matching TRBD1. The CDR3 loop spans 15 amino acids. Trimming at V came to 3 bases and at J to 9 bases, leaving 5 bases not matched to a gene. The germline V gene has CDR1 PRHDT and CDR2 FYEKMQ (reference sequence). In DNA, the CDR3 is TGTGCCAGCAGCTTCGGGACAGGGGATGCTTCACCCCTCCACTTT. It encodes CASSFGTGDASPLHF.

A word on this clonotype: A single base separates this from a much larger clone, so it may be a read error. J is TRBJ1-2 and V is TRBV7-9; D unclear. V lost 8 bases to trimming and J lost 7 bases, with 20 bases between them. The length of the CDR3 is 14 residues. The germline CDR1 and CDR2 sequences are SEHNR and FQNEAQ (reference sequence). DNA for the CDR3: TGTGCCAGCGGCCCTTTAGCGGGGTTGGGTGGCTACACCTTC. Translated, it gives CASGPLAGLGGYTF.

In its sample, this clonotype was seen many times. This rearrangement joins TRBV20-1 to TRBJ1-4; 11 nucleotides line up with TRBD1. The CDR3 runs 14 residues. Germline V gives CDR1 DFQATT, CDR2 SNEGSKA (reference sequence). The trim removed 6 bases at V and 7 bases at J, leaving 7 bases unmatched. CDR3 coding DNA: TGCAGTGCCGGACAGGGGGCGCAAGTTGAAAAACTGTTTTTT. As protein: CSAGQGAQVEKLFF.

This clonotype was seen at least ten times. The rearrangement uses TRBV19 and TRBJ1-2; 8 positions match TRBD1. The CDR3 totals 14 residues. CDR1 is LNHDA, CDR2 SQIVND, per germline (reference sequence). V gave up 7 bases and J gave up 5 bases; unmatched junction bases: 9. The CDR3, as DNA: TGTGCCAGTACCCCCGACAGGGGCAGATATGGCTACACCTTC. Translated: CASTPDRGRYGYTF. Full variable domain (missing parts from reference TRBV19 and TRBJ1-2): DGGITQSPKYLFRKEGQNVTLSCEQNLNHDAMYWYRQDPGQGLRLIYYSQIVNDFQKGDIAEGYSVSREKKESFPLTVTSAQKNPTAFYLCASTPDRGRYGYTFGSGTRLTVV.

The chain recombines TRBV7-3 with TRBJ2-1; 13 bases line up with TRBD2. This CDR3 is 16 amino acids long. Trimming at V came to 3 bases and at J to 6 bases, leaving 5 bases not matched to a gene. The germline CDR1 and CDR2 sequences are SGHTA and FQGTGA. Here the CDR3 reads CASSFGGTSGINEQFF. CDR3 in DNA: TGTGCCAGCAGCTTCGGTGGGACTAGCGGGATCAATGAGCAGTTCTTC.

This clonotype has a count of ten or more. The chain carries TRBV15 and TRBJ2-2, with D perhaps matching TRBD2 (5 bases). The CDR3 spans 14 residues. The V gene's germline CDR1 is LNHNV and CDR2 YYDKDF (reference sequence). V dropped 7 bases and J dropped 0 bases, with 9 bases sitting between them. The DNA for the CDR3 is TGTGCCACCAAGGAGGAACCGAACACCGGGGAGCTGTTTTTT. Protein product: CATKEEPNTGELFF.

Details on this clonotype: It may be a read error: a sequence one base away is much more abundant. The chain is built from TRBV7-3 and TRBJ1-1; D is uncertain. This CDR3 has 14 amino acids. Germline V gene data show CDR1 as SGHTA and CDR2 as FQGTGA. CDR3 sequence: CASSPRTGRTEALF. The CDR3 region has the DNA TGTGCCAGCAGCCCCCGCACGGGTAGGACTGAAGCTCTCTTT. Full variable domain (rest looked up from reference TRBV7-3 and TRBJ1-1): GAGVSQTPSNKVTEKGKYVELRCDPISGHTALYWYRQSLGQGPEFLIYFQGTGAADDSGLPNDRFFAVRPEGSVSTLKIQRTERGDSAVYLCASSPRTGRTEALFGQGTRLTVV.

This clonotype appeared many times. The V and J genes are TRBV15 and TRBJ1-5; unclear D gene. Germline V gene data show CDR1 as LNHNV and CDR2 as YYDKDF (reference sequence). V was cut by 0 bases and J by 4 bases, with 7 bases left in between. CDR3 length: 14 residues. Written as DNA, the CDR3 is TGTGCCACCAGCAGAGATCTGGGGAATCAGCCCCAGCATTTT. Its translation: CATSRDLGNQPQHF.

The chain links TRBV24-1 to TRBJ1-5; possibly TRBD1 for D (6 bases). V lost 3 bases and J 5 bases, leaving 16 bases between the germline ends. CDR1 is KGHDR and CDR2 is SFDVKD in the germline V gene. The CDR3 is made up of 16 amino acids. CDR3 coding DNA: TGTGCCACCAGTGATCACAGGGTTGGCGGCCATCAGCCCCAGCATTTT. It is translated as CATSDHRVGGHQPQHF.

This clonotype showed up just a few times. One end of the junction does not line up with germline, which may come from a read error. This chain links TRBV7-3 with TRBJ2-2; no reliable D call. There are 17 residues in the CDR3. CDR1 and CDR2 from the germline V gene are SGHTA and FQGTGA. The CDR3: CASSQANLFANTGELFF. CDR3 DNA: TGCGCCAGCAGCCAAGCCAACTTGTTCGCGAACACCGGGGAGCTGTTTTTT.

Concerning this clonotype itself: Since no conserved phenylalanine or tryptophan closes the CDR3, a read error is the likely cause. This chain joins TRBV6-1 and TRBJ2-7, with D possibly TRBD2 on 6 matching bases. Looked up from germline, CDR1 is MNHNS and CDR2 is SASEGT. Deletions cut 6 bases from V and 6 bases from J, with 9 bases between. The CDR3 runs to 11 residues. The CDR3, as DNA: TGTGCCAGCAGCCGCGGGGCCGAGCAGTACTCC. Its translation: CASSRGAEQYS.

Points on this clonotype: At one of its ends the junction is not consistent with the germline gene, which may arise from a read error. This rearrangement joins TRBV19 to TRBJ1-4, with D possibly matching TRBD1 (5 bases). CDR3 length: 12 residues. CDR1 and CDR2 from the germline V gene are LNHDA and SQIVND (reference sequence). In DNA, the CDR3 is TGTGCCGGTAGTTTGGGGGTGGAAAAACTGTTTTTT. Amino acid sequence: CAGSLGVEKLFF.

The chain joins TRBV7-2 to TRBJ2-5; possible D gene TRBD2, 6 bases. This CDR3 has 15 residues. Germline assignment: CDR1 SGHTA and CDR2 FQGNSA. Trimming left V 5 bases short and J 7 bases short, with 20 bases between. CDR3 nucleotide sequence: TGTGCCAGCAGCCTTGGAGGAGGGAGTGGAGGGACCCAGTACTTC. Its protein product is CASSLGGGSGGTQYF.

The chain combines TRBV10-3 with TRBJ1-5; D gene uncertain. The V end was cut by 10 bases, the J end by 0 bases, with 16 bases between. This CDR3 comprises 15 residues. Germline CDR1 ENHRY, CDR2 SYGVKD. The CDR3 loop reads CATERPGYSNQPQHF. The CDR3 DNA reads as TGTGCCACCGAGAGACCGGGTTATAGCAATCAGCCCCAGCATTTT.

The table lists this clonotype with a few counts. This chain connects TRBV19 to TRBJ1-4, with unresolved D. This CDR3 spans 15 amino acids. Germline V lookup: CDR1 LNHDA, CDR2 SQIVND (reference sequence). V lost 4 bases, J lost 10 bases, and 19 bases lay in between. CDR3 amino acids: CASSKTDVRTRKLFF. The CDR3 bases are TGTGCCAGTAGTAAGACGGACGTTCGAACGAGAAAACTGTTTTTT.

For this clonotype: One base away lies a much larger clone, so this may be a sequencing read error. The CDR3 region is CASSLVRAGGPQTETQYF. The CDR3 DNA sequence: TGTGCCAGCAGCTTAGTGAGAGCGGGAGGGCCTCAGACGGAGACCCAGTACTTC. The chain is built from TRBV7-2 and TRBJ2-5; 10 nucleotides agree with TRBD2. The germline gives CDR1 SGHTA, CDR2 FQGNSA. This CDR3 has 18 amino acids. Trimming at V came to 1 base and at J to 5 bases, leaving 13 bases not matched to a gene.

In its sample, this clonotype was seen a few times. The chain recombines TRBV10-3 with TRBJ2-2; D is unclear. CDR3 length: 12 residues. The V gene's germline CDR1 is ENHRY and CDR2 SYGVKD. The germline V and J ends were trimmed by 4 bases and 7 bases, with 7 bases remaining between them. The CDR3 DNA is TGTGCCATCAGTGCCGGTTACGGGGAGCTGTTTTTT. This encodes CAISAGYGELFF.

This clonotype was seen at least ten times. This sequence joins TRBV4-1 and TRBJ1-5, with D maybe TRBD1 (5 bases). Germline loops: CDR1 MGHRA, CDR2 YSYEKL. CDR3 length: 15 amino acids. V lost 1 base to trimming and J lost 6 bases, with 13 bases between them. The CDR3 DNA follows: TGCGCCAGCAGCCAAGCTAGACAGACCGTTCAGCCCCAGCATTTT. It yields the protein CASSQARQTVQPQHF.

The table lists this clonotype with many counts. CDR3 coding DNA: TGTGCCAGCAGCCCTCCTACCTTGACATACGGGGCCAACGTCCTGACTTTC. Its translation is CASSPPTLTYGANVLTF. The V gene is TRBV7-2, the J gene TRBJ2-6, with D unresolved. Trimming removed 5 bases at V and 4 bases at J, with 18 bases between. CDR3 length: 17 amino acids. Germline CDR1 and CDR2: SGHTA and FQGNSA.

The chain employs TRBV2 and TRBJ1-2, with D uncertain. The V end lost 6 bases, the J end lost 0 bases, and 17 bases lay between the germline ends. The length of the CDR3 is 16 residues. Germline V gene lookup returns CDR1 SNHLY and CDR2 FYNNEI. As DNA, the CDR3 is TGTGCCAGCAGCCAAACCGGGAGACGCGCTAACTATGGCTACACCTTC. Its protein product is CASSQTGRRANYGYTF.

This clonotype was detected only a few times. This chain links TRBV2 with TRBJ1-1; D unclear. This CDR3 has 10 amino acids. Germline V gene lookup returns CDR1 SNHLY and CDR2 FYNNEI. With 4 bases removed from V and 10 bases from J, the gap between germline ends came to 7 bases. This chain's CDR3 is CASSVRGAFF. In nucleotides, the CDR3 is TGTGCCAGCAGTGTGAGAGGAGCTTTCTTT.

V usage is TRBV12-3 or TRBV12-4 and J usage is TRBJ1-3; TRBD1 matches 7 bases. The DNA end is a closer match to TRBJ2-3, so the J assignment may be wrong. The CDR3 loop spans 15 amino acids. CDR3 bases: TGTGCCAGCGATAAAGAGGGGACAGAAACAGATACGCAGTATTTT. Translating gives CASDKEGTETDTQYF.

The chain has TRBV20-1 and TRBJ2-5, with D perhaps matching TRBD1 (5 bases). Germline assignment: CDR1 DFQATT and CDR2 SNEGSKA (reference sequence). CDR3 size: 13 residues. Trimming left V 3 bases short and J 4 bases short, with 12 bases between. The CDR3 DNA sequence: TGCAGTGCTAGTAACCAGGGTTCAGAGACCCAGTACTTC. This gives the protein CSASNQGSETQYF.

This clonotype came up a few times. V gene TRBV6-6 combines with J gene TRBJ1-1; D is undetermined. V shed 7 bases and J shed 2 bases, with 11 bases lying between them. The CDR3 extends over 13 amino acids. CDR1 and CDR2 from the germline V gene are MNHNY and SVGAGI (reference sequence). The CDR3: CASTPRANTEAFF. CDR3 sequence (DNA): TGTGCCAGCACCCCCAGAGCTAACACTGAAGCTTTCTTT.

This clonotype came up many times. The CDR3 here is CASSLGQVKGAFF. DNA of the CDR3: TGTGCCAGCAGCTTGGGGCAGGTAAAAGGCGCTTTCTTT. This chain joins TRBV5-5 and TRBJ1-1, with D hard to call. Germline CDR1 SGHKS, CDR2 YYEKEE (reference sequence). V shed 0 bases and J shed 11 bases, with 14 bases lying between them. This CDR3 region has 13 residues.